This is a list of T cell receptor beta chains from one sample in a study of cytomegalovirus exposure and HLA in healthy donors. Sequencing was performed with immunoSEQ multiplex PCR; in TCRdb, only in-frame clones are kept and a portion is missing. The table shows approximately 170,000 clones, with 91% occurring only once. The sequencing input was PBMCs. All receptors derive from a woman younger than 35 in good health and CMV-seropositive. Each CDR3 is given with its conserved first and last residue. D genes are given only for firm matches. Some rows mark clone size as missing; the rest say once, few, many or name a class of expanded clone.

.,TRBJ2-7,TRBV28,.,CASSFLDSTYEQYF,TGTGCCAGCAGTTTCCTCGACAGTACCTACGAGCAGTACTTC
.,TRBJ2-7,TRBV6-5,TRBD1,CASSSRDRGLSEQYF,TGTGCCAGCAGTTCCCGGGACAGGGGCCTCAGCGAGCAGTACTTC
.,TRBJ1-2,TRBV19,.,CASSGSYRKTYGYTF,TGTGCCAGTAGTGGGAGCTATCGAAAGACCTATGGCTACACCTTC
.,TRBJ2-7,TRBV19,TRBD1,CASSPLPTGSYEQYF,TGTGCCAGTAGTCCCCTTCCGACAGGGTCCTACGAGCAGTACTTC
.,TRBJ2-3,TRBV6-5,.,CASSHRETDTQYF,TGTGCCAGCAGTCACAGGGAAACAGATACGCAGTATTTT
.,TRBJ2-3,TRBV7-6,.,CASSSSLTRSTDTQYF,TGTGCCAGCAGCTCTTCCCTGACTAGAAGCACAGATACGCAGTATTTT
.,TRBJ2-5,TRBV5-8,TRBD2,CASSPGRLSGGTKETQYF,TGTGCCAGCAGCCCCGGCCGGTTGAGCGGGGGGACCAAAGAGACCCAGTACTTC
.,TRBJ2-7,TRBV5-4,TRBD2,CASSPGLAGGPSREQYF,TGTGCCAGCAGCCCGGGACTAGCGGGGGGGCCCTCCCGCGAGCAGTACTTC
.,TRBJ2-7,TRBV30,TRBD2,CAWSVAGGVTYEQYF,TGTGCCTGGAGTGTCGCGGGGGGGGTAACCTACGAGCAGTACTTC
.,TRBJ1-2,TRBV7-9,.,CASSLAQEGRRGYTF,TGTGCCAGCAGCTTAGCGCAGGAGGGGCGCCGGGGCTACACCTTC
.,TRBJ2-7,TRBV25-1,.,CASSRRSYEQYF,TGTGCCAGCTCTAGGAGATCCTACGAGCAGTACTTC
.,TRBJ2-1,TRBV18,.,CATTLQAYNEQFF,TGTGCCACCACATTGCAGGCATACAATGAGCAGTTCTTC
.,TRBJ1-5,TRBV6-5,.,CASGGGQPQHF,TGTGCCAGCGGCGGGGGCCAGCCCCAGCATTTT
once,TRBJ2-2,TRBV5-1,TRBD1,CASSLRQGDTGELFF,TGCGCCAGCAGCTTGAGACAGGGCGACACCGGGGAGCTGTTTTTT
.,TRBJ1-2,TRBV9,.,CASSVGGAGYGYTF,TGTGCCAGCAGCGTTGGGGGGGCAGGCTATGGCTACACCTTC
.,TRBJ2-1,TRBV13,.,CASSPSAPAYNEQFF,TGTGCCAGCAGCCCCAGCGCCCCAGCGTACAATGAGCAGTTCTTC
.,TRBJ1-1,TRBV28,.,CASSLTGIGTEAFF,TGTGCCAGCAGTTTAACAGGGATCGGAACTGAAGCTTTCTTT
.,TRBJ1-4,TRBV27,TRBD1,CASSPAGTVINEKLFF,TGTGCCAGCAGTCCGGCGGGGACAGTGATTAATGAAAAACTGTTTTTT
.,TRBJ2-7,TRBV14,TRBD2,CASSQDPRLAGNYEQYF,TGTGCCAGCAGCCAAGACCCTCGACTAGCGGGAAACTACGAGCAGTACTTC
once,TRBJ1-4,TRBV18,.,CASSPHNRVAEKLFF,TGTGCCAGCTCACCACATAACAGGGTGGCGGAAAAACTGTTTTTT
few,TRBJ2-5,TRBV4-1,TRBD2,CASSQEDSGRRETQYF,TGCGCCAGCAGCCAAGAGGATAGCGGGAGAAGGGAGACCCAGTACTTC
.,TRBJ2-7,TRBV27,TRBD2,CASRRGGGNYEQYF,TGTGCCAGCAGAAGGGGCGGGGGGAACTACGAGCAGTACTTC
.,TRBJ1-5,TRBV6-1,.,CASSEQGSNQPQHF,TGTGCCAGCAGTGAGCAGGGGTCCAATCAGCCCCAGCATTTT
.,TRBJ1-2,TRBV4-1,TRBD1,CASSQSTGEKGYTF,TGCGCCAGCAGCCAATCGACAGGGGAAAAGGGCTACACCTTC
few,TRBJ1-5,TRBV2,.,CASSVGGASNQPQHF,TGTGCCAGCAGTGTAGGGGGGGCAAGCAATCAGCCCCAGCATTTT
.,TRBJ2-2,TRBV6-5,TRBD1,CASSSPGTGGRGELFF,TGTGCCAGCAGTTCCCCCGGGACAGGGGGACGAGGGGAGCTGTTTTTT